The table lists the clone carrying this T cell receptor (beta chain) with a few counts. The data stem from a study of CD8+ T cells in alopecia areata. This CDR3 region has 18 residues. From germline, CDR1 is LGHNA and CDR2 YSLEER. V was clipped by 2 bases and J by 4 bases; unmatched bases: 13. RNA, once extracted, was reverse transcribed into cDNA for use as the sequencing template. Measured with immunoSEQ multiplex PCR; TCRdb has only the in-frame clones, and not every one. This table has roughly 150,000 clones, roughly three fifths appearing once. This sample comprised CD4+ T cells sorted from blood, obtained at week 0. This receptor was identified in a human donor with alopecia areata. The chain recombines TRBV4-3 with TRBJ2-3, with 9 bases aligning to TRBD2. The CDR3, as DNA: TGCGCCAGCAGCCAACTTCTCAGCGGGGGGTCCCGTTCAGATACGCAGTATTTT. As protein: CASSQLLSGGSRSDTQYF.